Each of the 14 T cell receptor beta chains below was sequenced from the same sample in a study of OX40 agonist ivuxolimab in advanced cancers. Data came from immunoSEQ multiplex PCR; TCRdb stores just in-frame clones and leaves some out. In the table there are 45,000 to 65,000 clones, approximately 79% of which are singletons. Sequenced material: CD4+ or CD8+ T cells sorted from blood, taken in a trial of the OX40 agonist ivuxolimab. The receptors stem from an adult with an advanced solid tumor such as melanoma, head and neck, liver or kidney cancer.

The CDR3 sequence is CASSLSGGGYNEQFF. In DNA form, the CDR3 reads TGTGCCAGCAGTTTGAGCGGGGGAGGCTACAATGAGCAGTTCTTC. This chain links TRBV7-9 with TRBJ2-1, with TRBD2 identical over 8 bases. The CDR3 contains 15 residues. The V and J ends lost 6 bases and 3 bases, in that order; junction bases with no gene match: 7. Germline lookup yields CDR1 SEHNR and CDR2 FQNEAQ (reference sequence).

The chain couples TRBV29-1 to TRBJ1-2; D remains ambiguous. This CDR3 has 14 amino acids. The ends were cut back, 1 base at V and 6 bases at J, with 15 bases in the middle. Germline loops: CDR1 SQVTM, CDR2 ANQGSEA. The CDR3 coding sequence is TGCAGCGTTGAAGGGGAAAGGAAGGGTGATGGCTACACCTTC. Its protein is CSVEGERKGDGYTF.

The chain is built from TRBV11-2 and TRBJ2-7; a weak D match, TRBD2 (5 bases). CDR3 length: 11 residues. Germline V gene sequence: CDR1 SGHAT, CDR2 FQNNGV. The V and J ends lost 7 bases and 7 bases respectively, with 11 bases between them. CDR3 sequence reads: CASTRAWEQYF. As DNA, the CDR3 is TGTGCCAGCACGAGGGCGTGGGAGCAGTACTTC. Full variable domain (outside the CDR3, taken from reference TRBV11-2 and TRBJ2-7): EAGVAQSPRYKIIEKRQSVAFWCNPISGHATLYWYQQILGQGPKLLIQFQNNGVVDDSQLPKDRFSAERLKGVDSTLKIQPAKLEDSAVYLCASTRAWEQYFGPGTRLTVT.

The chain recombines TRBV6-5 with TRBJ2-3; D not resolved. Trimming left V 4 bases short and J 5 bases short, with 7 bases between. The V gene's germline CDR1 is MNHEY and CDR2 SVGAGI. The CDR3 is 12 residues long. This CDR3 reads CASSSTLDTQYF. As DNA, the CDR3 is TGTGCCAGCAGTTCGACTTTAGATACGCAGTATTTT.

This chain links TRBV9 with TRBJ1-1; TRBD1 agrees at 7 bases. V shed 4 bases and J 5 bases; nucleotides not matched to a gene: 5. This CDR3 spans 13 amino acids. Germline V lookup: CDR1 SGDLS, CDR2 YYNGEE. CDR3: CASSLGQTTEAFF. DNA for the CDR3: TGTGCCAGCAGCTTGGGACAGACGACTGAAGCTTTCTTT.

This clone was observed a handful of times. This chain uses TRBV29-1 with TRBJ2-2; 11 bases are shared with TRBD2. The CDR3 has 17 amino acids. Germline V gene lookup returns CDR1 SQVTM and CDR2 ANQGSEA. V dropped 1 base and J dropped 4; count of bases not matched to a gene: 8. CDR3 in amino acids: CSVEVTSGVRGTGELFF. The CDR3 DNA reads TGCAGCGTTGAAGTGACTAGCGGGGTCCGGGGCACCGGGGAGCTGTTTTTT.

The V and J genes are TRBV6-5 and TRBJ2-7; TRBD2 might be the D (5 bases). CDR3 length equals 12 residues. V was clipped by 5 bases and J by 5 bases, with 10 bases between them. The germline CDR1 and CDR2 sequences are MNHEY and SVGAGI. CDR3 in amino acids: CASSVWENEQYF. Written as DNA, the CDR3 is TGTGCCAGCAGTGTATGGGAGAACGAGCAGTACTTC.

The rearrangement joins TRBV6-1 to TRBJ2-7, with TRBD2 matching over 8 bases. The CDR3 sequence is 15 residues long. Trimming removed 3 bases from V and 7 bases from J; junction bases left unmatched: 11. Germline CDR1 is MNHNS and CDR2 is SASEGT. DNA for the CDR3: TGTGCCAGCAGTGACCATCCGGGAGGGCCGGGGGAGCAGTACTTC. Translating it yields CASSDHPGGPGEQYF.

The rearrangement links TRBV5-1 to TRBJ1-1; 7 bases fit TRBD1. The V gene's germline CDR1 is SGHRS and CDR2 YFSETQ. The CDR3 contains 13 residues. The V and J ends lost 5 bases and 7 bases, in that order; junction bases with no gene match: 8. The CDR3 DNA follows: TGCGCCAGCAGTTCAGGGGGGCAGGTTGAAGCTTTCTTT. It is translated as CASSSGGQVEAFF.

The gene calls are TRBV2 and TRBJ1-2, with D possibly being TRBD1 (5 bases). CDR3 length: 14 residues. V was clipped by 5 bases and J by 4 bases, with 14 bases between them. Germline V CDR1 and CDR2: SNHLY, FYNNEI. Here the CDR3 DNA reads TGTGCCAGCAGTAATCCAGGGAGAAGCTATGGCTACACCTTC. Its translation: CASSNPGRSYGYTF.

J is TRBJ1-1 and V is TRBV10-3, with 8 bases fitting TRBD1. The CDR3 extends over 13 amino acids. With 6 bases clipped from V and 4 bases from J, the junction kept 4 bases outside the gene matches. Germline V gene lookup returns CDR1 ENHRY and CDR2 SYGVKD. CDR3 region: CAISRGRVTEAFF. In DNA, the CDR3 is TGTGCCATCAGCAGGGGGCGAGTCACTGAAGCTTTCTTT.

This chain connects TRBV18 to TRBJ2-1; D is unclear. The V gene's germline CDR1 is KGHSH and CDR2 LQKENI. The CDR3 sequence is 15 residues long. The V gene lost 2 bases and the J gene lost 5 bases, with 13 bases spanning the gap. The CDR3 spells CASSPSMVLDNEQFF. CDR3 nucleotides: TGTGCCAGCTCACCAAGTATGGTTCTCGACAATGAGCAGTTCTTC.

The chain recombines TRBV30 with TRBJ2-5; perhaps TRBD1 as D (5 bases). With 3 bases removed from V and 5 bases from J, the gap between germline ends came to 16 bases. The CDR3 is 14 residues long. Germline-derived CDR1 and CDR2 are GTSNPN and SVGIG (reference sequence). CDR3 residues: CAWSSGLDLETQYF. In DNA form, the CDR3 reads TGTGCCTGGAGCTCAGGGCTCGACTTGGAGACCCAGTACTTC.

The V gene is TRBV14, the J gene TRBJ1-2; 9 bases fit TRBD1. This CDR3 is 15 amino acids long. Trimming removed 4 bases from V and 6 bases from J; junction bases left unmatched: 9. CDR1 and CDR2 from the germline V gene are SGHDN and FVKESK. DNA for the CDR3: TGTGCCAGCAGCCGAAACCTGGGACAGGGTGATGGCTACACCTTC. Translation gives CASSRNLGQGDGYTF.